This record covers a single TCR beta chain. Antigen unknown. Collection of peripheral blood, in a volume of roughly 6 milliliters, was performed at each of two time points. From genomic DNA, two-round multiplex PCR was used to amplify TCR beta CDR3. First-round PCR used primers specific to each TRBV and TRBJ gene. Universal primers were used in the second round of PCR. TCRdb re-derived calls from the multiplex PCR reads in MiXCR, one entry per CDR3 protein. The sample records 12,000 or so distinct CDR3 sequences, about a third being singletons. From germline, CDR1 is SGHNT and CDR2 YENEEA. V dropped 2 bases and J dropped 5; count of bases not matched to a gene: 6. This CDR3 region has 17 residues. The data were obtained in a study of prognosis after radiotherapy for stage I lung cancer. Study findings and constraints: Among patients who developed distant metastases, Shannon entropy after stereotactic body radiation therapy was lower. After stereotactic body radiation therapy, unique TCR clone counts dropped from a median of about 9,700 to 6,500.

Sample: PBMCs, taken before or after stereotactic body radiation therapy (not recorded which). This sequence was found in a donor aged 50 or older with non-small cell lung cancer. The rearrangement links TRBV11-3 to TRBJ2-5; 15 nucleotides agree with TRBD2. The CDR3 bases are TGTGCCAGCAGCTTATTCGGGACTAGCGGGGGGTGGGAGACCCAGTACTTC. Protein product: CASSLFGTSGGWETQYF.